The rows below give T cell receptor beta chains drawn from one sample of a study of blood T cell repertoires in COVID-19. The method was immunoSEQ multiplex PCR; TCRdb's version includes in-frame clones alone and lacks a portion of them. This sample has under 200,000 clones; around 80% occur once, and the top ten carry around 10%. Sample: peripheral blood. The receptors stem from an elderly woman with active or convalescent COVID-19. Each CDR3 is given with its conserved first and last residue. The order of the fields is CDR3 protein, CDR3 DNA, D gene, clone size, V gene, J gene. A D gene is named only where the DNA matches it firmly. Rows may omit the clone size; those that give it use once, few, many or a size class.

CDR3aa: CASRPGQAGNQPQHF
CDR3nt: TGTGCCAGTAGGCCCGGACAAGCCGGCAATCAGCCCCAGCATTTT
d_gene: NA
abundance: NA
v_gene: TRBV19
j_gene: TRBJ1-5

CDR3aa: CASSQASTYSGNTIYF
CDR3nt: TGTGCCAGCAGCCAAGCCTCCACCTACTCTGGAAACACCATATATTTT
d_gene: NA
abundance: NA
v_gene: TRBV14
j_gene: TRBJ1-3

CDR3aa: CASSQGLGSYGYTF
CDR3nt: TGTGCCAGCAGCCAAGGACTAGGCAGCTATGGCTACACCTTC
d_gene: NA
abundance: NA
v_gene: TRBV3-1/TRBV3-2
j_gene: TRBJ1-2

CDR3aa: CASSPGQSYNEQFF
CDR3nt: TGCGCCAGCAGCCCAGGACAGTCTTACAATGAGCAGTTCTTC
d_gene: NA
abundance: NA
v_gene: TRBV5-1
j_gene: TRBJ2-1

CDR3aa: CAWSVGGNQETQYF
CDR3nt: TGTGCCTGGAGTGTCGGGGGGAACCAAGAGACCCAGTACTTC
d_gene: TRBD2
abundance: NA
v_gene: TRBV30
j_gene: TRBJ2-5

CDR3aa: CASSLSGGFGYTF
CDR3nt: TGTGCCAGCAGCTTATCAGGGGGCTTTGGCTACACCTTC
d_gene: TRBD1
abundance: NA
v_gene: TRBV7-9
j_gene: TRBJ1-2

CDR3aa: CASSVTRGRRYGYTF
CDR3nt: TGTGCCAGCAGTGTAACCAGGGGGCGACGGTATGGCTACACCTTC
d_gene: TRBD1
abundance: once
v_gene: TRBV2
j_gene: TRBJ1-2

CDR3aa: CASSYNLAADNEQFF
CDR3nt: TGTGCCAGCAGTTATAACCTAGCGGCCGACAATGAGCAGTTCTTC
d_gene: TRBD2
abundance: NA
v_gene: TRBV6-2/TRBV6-3
j_gene: TRBJ2-1

CDR3aa: CASSLTTPEAFF
CDR3nt: TGTGCCAGCAGCTTAACTACCCCTGAGGCTTTCTTT
d_gene: NA
abundance: NA
v_gene: TRBV7-9
j_gene: TRBJ1-1

CDR3aa: CASSVYGGGTDTQYF
CDR3nt: TGTGCCAGCAGTGTCTACGGGGGAGGCACAGATACGCAGTATTTT
d_gene: NA
abundance: NA
v_gene: TRBV2
j_gene: TRBJ2-3

CDR3aa: CAWSPRDRDNSPLHF
CDR3nt: TGTGCCTGGAGTCCCCGGGACAGGGATAATTCACCCCTCCACTTT
d_gene: TRBD1
abundance: NA
v_gene: TRBV30
j_gene: TRBJ1-6